This TCR beta chain was found in a study of T-cell memory formation after mild COVID-19. About the study: Each donor largely had its own TCR clusters.

Trimming removed 4 bases at V and 4 bases at J, with 7 bases between. The length of the CDR3 is 12 residues. In germline, CDR1 is MNHEY, CDR2 SVGEGT. General study points: Memory cells collected pre-infection included some clones that later responded, suggesting cross-reactive memory joined. CD8+ contracting clones occupied EMRA, while CD4+ ones occupied mainly CM and EM. In second-wave clones peaking day 37, SARS-CoV-2 specificity remained unconfirmed.

A note on this clonotype: Its cognate antigen is unknown.

MiXCR, run by TCRdb on the 5' RACE reads, gives a single entry per CDR3 protein. The sample contains fewer than 600,000 distinct CDR3 sequences, about a fifth of which appear only once. This TCR was sampled from an adult woman who had mild COVID-19 (a few samples of this study predate the infection). Cell type and time point are not known. V is TRBV6-2 or TRBV6-3 and J is TRBJ1-1; tentatively, D is TRBD1 (5 bases). Source material: PBMCs or a T cell subset sorted from them (not recorded which). CDR3 coding DNA: TGTGCCAGCAGTTTCGGGGCCACTGAAGCTTTCTTT. It specifies CASSFGATEAFF.